Shown below are 31 T cell receptor beta chains from a single sample sequenced in a study of T-cell memory formation after mild COVID-19. TCRdb fed the 5' RACE reads into MiXCR, producing one record per CDR3 protein. Of about 340,000 distinct CDR3 sequences listed, around 15% are singletons. What was sequenced was PBMCs or a T cell subset sorted from them (not recorded which). The receptors here all came from a man between 18 and 29 years old who had mild COVID-19 (a few samples of this study predate the infection). Cell type and time point are not known.

This clonotype showed up just a few times. One end of the junction varies from germline; a read error may be responsible. This chain connects TRBV12-3 or TRBV12-4 to TRBJ1-3, with D possibly matching TRBD1 (5 bases). CDR3 size: 10 residues. The CDR3 spells CASSLGVPDF. The CDR3 nucleotides read TGTGCCAGCAGTTTGGGGGTCCCGGATTTT.

V and J are TRBV28 and TRBJ1-1; 7 nucleotides match TRBD1. CDR1 is MDHEN, CDR2 SYDVKM, per germline. The CDR3 runs 13 residues. The V and J ends lost 6 bases and 6 bases, in that order; junction bases with no gene match: 7. This chain's CDR3 is CASRLLRGPEAFF. DNA for the CDR3: TGTGCCAGCAGATTGCTTAGGGGGCCTGAAGCTTTCTTT.

This chain links TRBV7-9 with TRBJ1-2, with no clear D. Germline CDR1 and CDR2: SEHNR and FQNEAQ (reference sequence). The CDR3 runs to 12 residues. V was trimmed by 1 base and J by 8 bases, leaving 8 bases between them. CDR3 region: CASSLGQQGYTF. CDR3 sequence (DNA): TGTGCCAGCAGCTTAGGGCAACAAGGCTACACCTTC.

This sequence joins TRBV18 and TRBJ1-1; 10 nucleotides match TRBD1. Trimming at V came to 3 bases and at J to 0 bases, leaving 1 base not matched to a gene. Germline V gene sequence: CDR1 KGHSH, CDR2 LQKENI. The CDR3 has 15 amino acids. CDR3 loop: CASSPGTGVNTEAFF. CDR3 DNA: TGTGCCAGCTCACCCGGGACAGGGGTGAACACTGAAGCTTTCTTT.

The table lists this clonotype with a count of one. The chain joins TRBV6-2 or TRBV6-3 to TRBJ2-1; tentatively, D is TRBD2 (6 bases). CDR1 and CDR2 from the germline V gene are MNHEY and SVGEGT. V dropped 7 bases and J dropped 15 bases, with 22 bases sitting between them. This CDR3 is 13 amino acids long. The CDR3 is CASTGTPGRSRFF. In nucleotides, the CDR3 is TGTGCCAGCACTGGGACTCCGGGGAGATCCCGGTTCTTC.

This clonotype turned up a few times. The rearrangement joins TRBV9 to TRBJ1-2, with D possibly being TRBD1 (5 bases). The CDR3 has 12 amino acids. V lost 0 bases to trimming and J lost 5 bases, with 5 bases between them. CDR1 is SGDLS and CDR2 is YYNGEE in the germline V gene. CDR3 DNA: TGTGCCAGCAGCGTAGGGACATATGGCTACACCTTC. Protein product: CASSVGTYGYTF. The whole variable domain, remainder taken from reference TRBV9 and TRBJ1-2, is DSGVTQTPKHLITATGQRVTLRCSPRSGDLSVYWYQQSLDQGLQFLIQYYNGEERAKGNILERFSAQQFPDLHSELNLSSLELGDSALYFCASSVGTYGYTFGSGTRLTVV.

This clonotype was seen a handful of times. V and J are TRBV6-2 or TRBV6-3 and TRBJ1-5, with D possibly being TRBD1 (5 bases). CDR1 MNHEY and CDR2 SVGEGT come from the germline V gene. Trimming took 7 bases from V and 1 from J, leaving 11 bases between them. The CDR3 spans 14 residues. The CDR3 DNA follows: TGTGCCAGCAATCACGGGGGAAGCAATCAGCCCCAGCATTTT. It is translated as CASNHGGSNQPQHF.

This clonotype was counted a few times. This chain connects TRBV19 to TRBJ1-1; a weak D match, TRBD1 (5 bases). This CDR3 has 15 residues. Trimming stripped 5 bases from V and 5 bases from J, with 18 bases between. Germline CDR1 LNHDA, CDR2 SQIVND (reference sequence). CDR3 coding DNA: TGTGCCAGTAGTGTGGAGGCAGGGAGGACGACTGAAGCTTTCTTT. The encoded protein is CASSVEAGRTTEAFF.

A few counts support this clonotype. This rearrangement joins TRBV30 to TRBJ2-1; D perhaps matches TRBD2 (6 bases). Germline CDR1 is GTSNPN and CDR2 is SVGIG (reference sequence). V was pared by 4 bases and J by 0 bases, with 13 bases between. The CDR3 loop spans 15 amino acids. CDR3 nucleotides: TGTGCCTGGATGCCGGGACTCCACTCCTACAATGAGCAGTTCTTC. This sequence encodes CAWMPGLHSYNEQFF.

This clonotype was counted between two and nine times. V and J are TRBV5-1 and TRBJ2-1; 9 nucleotides align to TRBD1. Germline V gene lookup returns CDR1 SGHRS and CDR2 YFSETQ. The CDR3 is 17 residues long. Germline trimming cut 5 bases from V and 0 bases from J; bases unmatched to any gene: 9. The CDR3 region is CASSPGQGYISYNEQFF. The CDR3, as DNA: TGCGCCAGCAGTCCGGGACAGGGATATATCTCCTACAATGAGCAGTTCTTC.

The chain carries TRBV6-5 and TRBJ2-4; D is perhaps TRBD2 (6 bases). Trimming took 5 bases from V and 6 from J, leaving 11 bases between them. Germline CDR1 and CDR2: MNHEY and SVGAGI. The CDR3 totals 13 residues. CDR3 coding DNA: TGTGCCAGCAGTCCGGGACTCCCAAACATTCAGTACTTC. Its translation: CASSPGLPNIQYF.

This clonotype was counted a few times. The chain joins TRBV7-2 to TRBJ2-3, with D unclear. This CDR3 contains 13 residues. Trimming removed 6 bases from V and 1 base from J, with 8 bases in between. CDR1 and CDR2 from the germline V gene are SGHTA and FQGNSA. CDR3 residues: CASRERGTDTQYF. CDR3 coding DNA: TGTGCCAGCAGGGAAAGGGGCACAGATACGCAGTATTTT.

This clonotype came up a few times. The chain has TRBV6-2 or TRBV6-3 and TRBJ2-5; 7 positions match TRBD1. V shed 10 bases, J shed 4 bases, and the junction held 15 bases outside the gene matches. The germline V gene has CDR1 MNHEY and CDR2 SVGEGT. CDR3 length equals 15 residues. CDR3 coding DNA: TGTGCCACCGAAATGACAGGGCTCATGGGAGAGACCCAGTACTTC. Translating it yields CATEMTGLMGETQYF.

The V gene is TRBV4-2, the J gene TRBJ1-1, with 8 nucleotides matching TRBD1. The germline V gene encodes CDR1 LGHNA and CDR2 YNFKEQ. This CDR3 is 13 amino acids long. J lost 5 bases, V lost 6 bases, and 5 bases had no gene match. For the CDR3, the DNA is TGTGCCAGCAGTCACACAGGGGGAACTGAAGCTTTCTTT. Its translation: CASSHTGGTEAFF.

A few counts support this clonotype. The chain is built from TRBV7-2 and TRBJ2-5, with 7 nucleotides matching TRBD1. The CDR3 sequence is 16 residues long. Germline lookup yields CDR1 SGHTA and CDR2 FQGNSA. Trimming took 4 bases from V and 0 from J; bases not matched to a gene: 8. Written as DNA, the CDR3 is TGTGCCAGCAGCTCAGACAGGGTGTGGTACCAAGAGACCCAGTACTTC. It is translated as CASSSDRVWYQETQYF.

The V call is TRBV27, the J call TRBJ2-5; 11 bases are shared with TRBD2. J was trimmed by 4 bases and V by 9 bases; bases with no gene match: 7. Germline V gene data show CDR1 as MNHEY and CDR2 as SMNVEV (reference sequence). The length of the CDR3 is 14 residues. CDR3 DNA sequence: TGTGCCAGTCGATATAGCGGGGGGGCAGAGACCCAGTACTTC. Amino acids: CASRYSGGAETQYF.

The chain recombines TRBV10-3 with TRBJ2-7; weak D call: TRBD2 (6 bases). Deletions cut 11 bases from V and 4 bases from J, with 15 bases between. Germline CDR1 reads ENHRY; CDR2 reads SYGVKD. The CDR3 sequence is 12 residues long. In DNA, the CDR3 is TGTGCCGTGGGTCGGGGGTCGTACGAGCAGTACTTC. As protein: CAVGRGSYEQYF.

This clonotype has a count of ten or more. The J gene is TRBJ2-7, the V gene TRBV7-3; TRBD1 matches 10 bases. The length of the CDR3 is 14 residues. Germline trimming cut 2 bases from V and 3 bases from J; bases unmatched to any gene: 1. In germline, CDR1 is SGHTA, CDR2 FQGTGA. CDR3 loop: CASSLGTGVYEQYV. DNA of the CDR3: TGTGCCAGCAGCTTAGGGACAGGGGTCTACGAGCAGTACGTC.

The chain links TRBV5-1 to TRBJ1-1; 7 bases fit TRBD1. Germline CDR1 is SGHRS and CDR2 is YFSETQ. V was clipped by 0 bases and J by 10 bases; unmatched bases: 9. This CDR3 is built from 14 residues. Here the CDR3 DNA reads TGCGCCAGCAGCTTGGGGGGAGGGACAGCCCGAGCTTTCTTT. This encodes CASSLGGGTARAFF.

This clonotype was seen many times. V is TRBV6-1 and J is TRBJ2-7, with D possibly matching TRBD2 (5 bases). This CDR3 contains 13 residues. The germline V gene has CDR1 MNHNS and CDR2 SASEGT. V was pared by 0 bases and J by 7 bases, with 10 bases between. The CDR3 DNA reads as TGTGCCAGCAGTGAAGCCCGACCGGGGGAGCAGTACGTC. This gives the protein CASSEARPGEQYV.

This clonotype was detected ten times or more. The rearrangement links TRBV7-2 to TRBJ2-1; D might be TRBD2 (7 bases). V gave up 5 bases and J gave up 2 bases, with 19 bases separating them. Germline lookup yields CDR1 SGHTA and CDR2 FQGNSA. This CDR3 comprises 17 residues. The CDR3 bases are TGTGCCAGCAGCGTCAGGGGACGGGGGGAACCCTACAATGAGCAGTTCTTC. Its protein product is CASSVRGRGEPYNEQFF.

V usage is TRBV9 and J usage is TRBJ1-2, with unresolved D. The CDR3 consists of 18 residues. V gave up 0 bases and J gave up 1 base, with 19 bases separating them. The germline gives CDR1 SGDLS, CDR2 YYNGEE. CDR3 DNA: TGTGCCAGCAGCGTAGAACCCTCGCCATTGGACGTTAACTATGGCTACACCTTC. It encodes CASSVEPSPLDVNYGYTF.

This clonotype was detected a few times. The chain carries TRBV2 and TRBJ1-6, with 8 bases identical to TRBD1. Trimming removed 5 bases from V and 10 bases from J; junction bases left unmatched: 13. CDR3 length: 16 residues. Germline CDR1 and CDR2: SNHLY and FYNNEI. The CDR3 spells CASSTLAGTGTSPLHF. In DNA, the CDR3 is TGTGCCAGCAGTACTCTCGCCGGGACAGGTACCTCACCCCTCCACTTT.

This clonotype appeared many times. This sequence joins TRBV10-3 and TRBJ2-1; no firm D call. V was cut by 3 bases and J by 0 bases, with 12 bases left in between. There are 16 residues in the CDR3. CDR1 and CDR2 from the germline V gene are ENHRY and SYGVKD. The CDR3 region has the DNA TGTGCCATCAGTGATAGGACGGTAAGCTCCTACAATGAGCAGTTCTTC. Residues: CAISDRTVSSYNEQFF.

This clonotype appeared a few times. The chain is built from TRBV29-1 and TRBJ2-3, with 8 bases fitting TRBD2. There are 13 residues in the CDR3. Germline V gene sequence: CDR1 SQVTM, CDR2 ANQGSEA. After removal of 4 bases from V and 1 base from J, the junction contained 1 base not matched to a gene. This CDR3 is CSVVLAGTDTQYF. CDR3 bases: TGCAGCGTTGTACTAGCGGGCACAGATACGCAGTATTTT.

This clonotype was counted only a few times. The chain carries TRBV20-1 and TRBJ2-1; 7 bases match TRBD2. Germline CDR1 and CDR2: DFQATT and SNEGSKA (reference sequence). V trimming: 0 bases; J trimming: 15 bases; junction bases outside the gene matches: 5. The length of the CDR3 is 11 residues. CDR3: CSARDSGLSFF. CDR3 nucleotide sequence: TGCAGTGCTAGAGATAGCGGGCTATCGTTCTTC.

The gene calls are TRBV18 and TRBJ1-6; D is perhaps TRBD1 (6 bases). This CDR3 is built from 14 residues. V shed 2 bases and J shed 13 bases, with 15 bases lying between them. In germline, CDR1 is KGHSH, CDR2 LQKENI. CDR3 in amino acids: CASSPGPGEDPLHF. The CDR3 region has the DNA TGTGCCAGCTCACCAGGGCCAGGGGAGGACCCCCTCCACTTT.

This clonotype was detected a few times. The rearrangement joins TRBV20-1 to TRBJ1-2, with D maybe TRBD1 (5 bases). CDR3 size: 13 residues. Germline assignment: CDR1 DFQATT and CDR2 SNEGSKA (reference sequence). Trimming stripped 6 bases from V and 4 bases from J, with 15 bases between. The CDR3 DNA sequence: TGCAGTGCAACGGGGACGCGGAGCTATGGCTACACCTTC. This sequence encodes CSATGTRSYGYTF.

This clonotype has at least ten counts. V and J are TRBV12-3 or TRBV12-4 and TRBJ1-1, with a tentative D call TRBD1 (5 bases). Trimming removed 3 bases at V and 5 bases at J, with 16 bases between. The CDR3 sequence is 15 residues long. CDR3 in amino acids: CASSFPHAGDTEAFF. The CDR3 DNA follows: TGTGCCAGCAGTTTCCCCCACGCGGGGGATACTGAAGCTTTCTTT.

The chain uses TRBV10-3 and TRBJ1-6; 12 bases are shared with TRBD1. The CDR3 runs 17 residues. V dropped 6 bases and J dropped 7; count of bases not matched to a gene: 10. Germline CDR1 ENHRY, CDR2 SYGVKD. The CDR3 here is CAIRELNGTGGNSPLHF. CDR3 sequence (DNA): TGTGCCATCAGGGAGCTTAACGGGACAGGGGGCAATTCACCCCTCCACTTT.

This clonotype was picked up a small number of times. One end of the junction is discordant with germline, which a read error may explain. V gene TRBV29-1 combines with J gene TRBJ2-7; weak D call: TRBD2 (5 bases). The CDR3 totals 13 residues. CDR1 and CDR2 from the germline V gene are SQVTM and ANQGSEA. CDR3 sequence reads: CSVEADRSGEQYF. The CDR3 nucleotides read TGCAGCGTCGAAGCGGATCGATCGGGTGAGCAGTACTTC.